This record covers a single T cell receptor beta chain. Trimming took 3 bases from V and 2 from J, leaving 11 bases between them. CDR1 is KGHSH and CDR2 is LQKENI in the germline V gene. CDR3 length: 14 residues. This specimen comes from a study of T cell responses to AZD1222 COVID-19 vaccine. Repertoires were generated with immunoSEQ multiplex PCR, while TCRdb's copy carries only in-frame clones and drops some. The data show 150,000 to 200,000 clones, 90% seen once. Material: peripheral blood, obtained 28 days after the second AZD1222 dose. This chain joins TRBV18 and TRBJ2-7; maybe TRBD1 (6 bases). The clonotype originates from an adult who received the AZD1222 COVID-19 vaccine. The CDR3, as DNA: TGTGCCAGCTCACCGGGGGACACTACCTACGAGCAGTACTTC. Its translation is CASSPGDTTYEQYF.